This TCR beta chain appears in the sequencing data of a study of identical twins. Study-wide results and caveats: Twin-shared out-of-frame alpha sequences were enriched for low generation probability.

Unique molecular identifiers were in the cDNA, with template-switch universal primer binding. TCRdb called the 5' RACE reads again in MiXCR, with one record for every CDR3 protein. Among some 600,000 distinct CDR3 sequences listed, around 7.5% were seen once. Worth noting for this clonotype: Its antigen is not identified.

V lost 0 bases to trimming and J lost 7 bases, with 9 bases between them. Germline loops: CDR1 KGHSH, CDR2 LQKENI. The CDR3 is made up of 14 amino acids. These data also formed part of another study, on yellow fever vaccine responses in identical twins.

This TCR was sampled from a woman aged 18-35 years in good health. The source material was PBMCs. This chain joins TRBV18 and TRBJ2-2; a weak D match, TRBD1 (5 bases). The CDR3 loop is CASSPPKGIGELFF. Written as DNA, the CDR3 is TGTGCCAGCTCACCACCGAAGGGGATCGGGGAGCTGTTTTTT.